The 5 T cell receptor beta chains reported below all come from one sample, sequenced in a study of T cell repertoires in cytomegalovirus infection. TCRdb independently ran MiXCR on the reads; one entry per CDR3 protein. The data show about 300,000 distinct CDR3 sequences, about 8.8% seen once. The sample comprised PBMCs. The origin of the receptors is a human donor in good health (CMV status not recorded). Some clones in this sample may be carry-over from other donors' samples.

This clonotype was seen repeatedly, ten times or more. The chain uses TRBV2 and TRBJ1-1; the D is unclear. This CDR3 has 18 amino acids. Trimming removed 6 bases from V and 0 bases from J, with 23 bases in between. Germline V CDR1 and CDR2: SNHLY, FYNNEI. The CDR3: CASRETSGAMDVNTEAFF. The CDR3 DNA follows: TGTGCCAGCAGGGAGACATCGGGAGCGATGGACGTGAACACTGAAGCTTTCTTT.

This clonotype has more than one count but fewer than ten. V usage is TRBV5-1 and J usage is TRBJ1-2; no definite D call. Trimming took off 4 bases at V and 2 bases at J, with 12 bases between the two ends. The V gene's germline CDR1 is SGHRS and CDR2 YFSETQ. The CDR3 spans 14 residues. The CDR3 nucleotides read TGCGCCAGCAGCACTCAGACTGAGAACTATGGCTACACCTTC. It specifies CASSTQTENYGYTF.

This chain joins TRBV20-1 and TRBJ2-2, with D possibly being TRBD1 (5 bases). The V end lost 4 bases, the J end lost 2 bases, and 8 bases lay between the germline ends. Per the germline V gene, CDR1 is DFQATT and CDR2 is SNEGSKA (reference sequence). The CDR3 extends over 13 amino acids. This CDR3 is CSAKQANTGELFF. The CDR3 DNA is TGCAGTGCTAAACAGGCCAACACCGGGGAGCTGTTTTTT.

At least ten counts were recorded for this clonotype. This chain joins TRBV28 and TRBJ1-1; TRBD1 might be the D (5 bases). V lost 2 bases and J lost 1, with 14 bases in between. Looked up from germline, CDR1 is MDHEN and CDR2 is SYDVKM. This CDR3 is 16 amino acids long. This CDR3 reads CASSLVGWGQNTEAFF. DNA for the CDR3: TGTGCCAGCAGTTTAGTAGGGTGGGGCCAGAACACTGAAGCTTTCTTT.

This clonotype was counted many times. In DNA, the CDR3 is TGCGCCAGCAGCGCTGCAACAGGGCTATCCTACGAGCAGTACTTC. This codes for CASSAATGLSYEQYF. V gene TRBV5-1 combines with J gene TRBJ2-7; tentatively, D is TRBD1 (6 bases). CDR1 SGHRS and CDR2 YFSETQ come from the germline V gene. V lost 4 bases and J lost 1, with 15 bases in between. There are 15 residues in the CDR3.